The 18 T cell receptor beta chains below all came from one sample that was sequenced in a study of prognosis after radiotherapy for stage I lung cancer. CDR3 of TCR beta was amplified from genomic DNA via a two-round multiplex PCR. TRBV and TRBJ genes each had their own specific primers in first-round PCR. Each CDR3 protein is one row after TCRdb ran MiXCR on the multiplex PCR reads. The sample includes fewer than 65,000 distinct CDR3 sequences, less than 45% of them seen just once. Material: PBMCs, obtained before or after stereotactic body radiation therapy (not recorded which). These receptors all stem from a donor aged 50 or older with non-small cell lung cancer.

This clonotype was counted at least ten times. The rearrangement joins TRBV5-1 to TRBJ2-3; D might be TRBD1 or TRBD2, each matching 5 bases. V lost 1 base and J lost 2, with 14 bases in between. Germline V CDR1 and CDR2: SGHRS, YFSETQ. The CDR3 covers 16 residues. The CDR3 nucleotides are TGCGCCAGCAGCTTGTGGTTCGGGGCCGTCACAGATACGCAGTATTTT. Protein: CASSLWFGAVTDTQYF.

To note about this clonotype: This may stem from a read error, because a much larger clone lies one nucleotide away. V gene TRBV10-3 combines with J gene TRBJ2-7; D not resolved. Germline V lookup: CDR1 ENHRY, CDR2 SYGVKD. There are 14 residues in the CDR3. The CDR3 here is CAISESTLTRKHYF. CDR3 bases: TGTGCCATCAGTGAGTCGACCCTGACGAGAAAGCATTACTTC.

This clonotype showed up many times. The chain's CDR3 is CASSPYRAGGGETQYF. The CDR3, as DNA: TGTGCCAGCAGCCCTTACAGAGCGGGAGGAGGTGAGACCCAGTACTTC. The V and J genes are TRBV28 and TRBJ2-5; 9 nucleotides align to TRBD2. Unmatched junction bases numbered 13, after V lost 6 bases and J lost 5 bases. This CDR3 is built from 16 residues. CDR1 MDHEN and CDR2 SYDVKM come from the germline V gene.

This clonotype has at least ten counts. The rearrangement joins TRBV5-1 to TRBJ2-2; weak D call: TRBD2 (5 bases). The germline CDR1 and CDR2 sequences are SGHRS and YFSETQ. The CDR3 is made up of 16 amino acids. The ends were cut back, 3 bases at V and 5 bases at J, with 17 bases in the middle. For the CDR3, the DNA is TGCGCCAGCAGCTCGCCGGCGGGCCTTGGGACCGGGGAGCTGTTTTTT. Translating gives CASSSPAGLGTGELFF. The entire variable domain, with the rest obtained from reference TRBV5-1 and TRBJ2-2, is as follows: KAGVTQTPRYLIKTRGQQVTLSCSPISGHRSVSWYQQTPGQGLQFLFEYFSETQRNKGNFPGRFSGRQFSNSRSEMNVSTLELGDSALYLCASSSPAGLGTGELFFGEGSRLTVL.

This clonotype was observed at least ten times. The chain's CDR3 is CASSQDDRPGQLWGYTF. CDR3 sequence (DNA): TGCGCCAGCAGCCAAGATGACCGGCCGGGACAGTTGTGGGGCTACACCTTC. V gene TRBV4-1 combines with J gene TRBJ1-2, with TRBD1 matching 7 bases. V trimming: 0 bases; J trimming: 8 bases; junction bases outside the gene matches: 15. Germline V gene data show CDR1 as MGHRA and CDR2 as YSYEKL. This CDR3 is built from 17 residues.

This clonotype was detected only a few times. A much larger clone lies a single base off, so this may be a read error. The V gene is TRBV6-2 or TRBV6-3, the J gene TRBJ2-2, with D possibly TRBD2 on 5 matching bases. The ends were cut back, 2 bases at V and 4 bases at J, with 14 bases in the middle. Germline V gives CDR1 MNHEY, CDR2 SVGEGT. The CDR3 runs to 16 residues. The chain's CDR3 is CASSYEGSDGTGELFF. As DNA, the CDR3 is TGTGCCAGCAGTTACGAAGGGAGTGACGGCACCGGGGAGCTGTTTTTT.

This clonotype was counted between two and nine times. A much bigger clone sits one base away, suggesting this may be a read error. The CDR3 loop is CASHRDRGTESFF. The CDR3 bases are TGTGCCAGCCACCGGGACAGGGGCACTGAATCTTTCTTT. The chain combines TRBV28 with TRBJ1-1; TRBD1 matches at 10 bases. The length of the CDR3 is 13 residues. CDR1 and CDR2 (germline): MDHEN, SYDVKM.

The table lists this clonotype with many counts. The chain combines TRBV7-3 with TRBJ2-7; possible D gene TRBD1, 6 bases. The CDR3 sequence is 14 residues long. Germline V gene sequence: CDR1 SGHTA, CDR2 FQGTGA. V lost 6 bases, J lost 6 bases, and 18 bases lay in between. The CDR3 is CASSPGHMSGEQYF. CDR3 bases: TGTGCCAGCAGTCCGGGACACATGTCCGGCGAGCAGTACTTC.

There are a few counts of this clonotype. The chain links TRBV2 to TRBJ2-4; 10 nucleotides agree with TRBD2. CDR1 and CDR2 from the germline V gene are SNHLY and FYNNEI. This CDR3 contains 14 residues. J was trimmed by 13 bases and V by 11 bases; bases with no gene match: 17. The CDR3 reads CASNPEQREGPQYF. Here the CDR3 DNA reads TGTGCCTCGAACCCCGAACAGCGGGAGGGCCCACAGTACTTC.

The chain recombines TRBV6-5 with TRBJ2-7; 8 positions agree with TRBD2. With 0 bases clipped from V and 4 bases from J, the junction kept 8 bases outside the gene matches. This CDR3 contains 16 residues. Per germline, CDR1 MNHEY and CDR2 SVGAGI. The CDR3: CASSYSPRGGGYEQYF. CDR3 nucleotide sequence: TGTGCCAGCAGTTACTCTCCTCGGGGGGGCGGGTACGAGCAGTACTTC.

On this clonotype: This may come from a read error, since a much larger clone is one base off. This rearrangement joins TRBV6-4 to TRBJ1-1; a weak D match, TRBD1 (5 bases). The V and J ends lost 0 bases and 5 bases respectively, with 10 bases between them. This CDR3 has 14 amino acids. CDR1 and CDR2 from the germline V gene are MRHNA and SNTAGT. CDR3 DNA sequence: TGTGCCAGCAGTGACTCGAGCAGGGAAACTGAAGCTTTCTTT. Its translation is CASSDSSRETEAFF.

The CDR3 reads CASSFPRDASYEQYF. CDR3 coding DNA: TGTGCCAGCAGTTTCCCCCGAGACGCCTCCTACGAGCAGTACTTC. The chain is built from TRBV28 and TRBJ2-7, with D unresolved. The V end lost 3 bases, the J end lost 0 bases, and 12 bases lay between the germline ends. The CDR3 contains 15 residues. Germline CDR1 and CDR2: MDHEN and SYDVKM.

The chain links TRBV29-1 to TRBJ2-2; 10 bases are shared with TRBD1. Losses at the gene ends were 0 bases for V and 6 bases for J; bases not matched to a gene: 7. Germline CDR1 reads SQVTM; CDR2 reads ANQGSEA. The CDR3 length is 16 residues. The chain's CDR3 is CSVEEPGQGLPGELFF. The CDR3 nucleotides are TGCAGCGTTGAAGAACCGGGACAGGGGCTTCCCGGGGAGCTGTTTTTT.

The V call is TRBV28, the J call TRBJ2-1; a possible D gene is TRBD2 (6 bases). V was clipped by 6 bases and J by 5 bases, with 17 bases between them. In germline, CDR1 is MDHEN, CDR2 SYDVKM. The CDR3 sequence is 15 residues long. CDR3 nucleotides: TGTGCCAGCAGCACAACTAGCTGGGCCAACAATGAGCAGTTCTTC. This translates into CASSTTSWANNEQFF.

The chain combines TRBV28 with TRBJ2-3; D unresolved. The V end was cut by 2 bases, the J end by 7 bases, with 7 bases between. The CDR3 spans 12 residues. In germline, CDR1 is MDHEN, CDR2 SYDVKM. The CDR3 spells CASSLLAYTQYF. The CDR3, as DNA: TGTGCCAGCAGTTTACTGGCGTATACGCAGTATTTT.

The table lists this clonotype with many counts. This chain connects TRBV27 to TRBJ1-2; D uncertain. The CDR3 covers 13 residues. V was cut by 3 bases and J by 7 bases, with 12 bases left in between. Germline CDR1 and CDR2: MNHEY and SMNVEV (reference sequence). The CDR3 reads CASSFNSGGGYTF. The CDR3, as DNA: TGTGCCAGCAGTTTTAATTCGGGTGGTGGCTACACCTTC.

This clonotype was picked up many times. The genes are TRBV7-3 and TRBJ1-1, with D perhaps TRBD1 (6 bases). Trimming shortened V by 3 bases and J by 3 bases, and 11 bases separated the two germline ends. From germline, CDR1 is SGHTA and CDR2 FQGTGA. This CDR3 contains 14 residues. The CDR3 DNA is TGTGCCAGCAGCTTCCAGGGGTCGGACACTGAAGCTTTCTTT. It translates to CASSFQGSDTEAFF.

This clonotype appeared many times. The genes are TRBV14 and TRBJ2-2, with a weak D call TRBD2 (6 bases). Germline CDR1 SGHDN, CDR2 FVKESK. V lost 4 bases and J lost 5, with 14 bases in between. The CDR3 is made up of 15 amino acids. CDR3 amino acids: CASSPKSGGTGELFF. The CDR3 DNA reads TGTGCCAGCAGCCCAAAGAGCGGAGGGACCGGGGAGCTGTTTTTT.